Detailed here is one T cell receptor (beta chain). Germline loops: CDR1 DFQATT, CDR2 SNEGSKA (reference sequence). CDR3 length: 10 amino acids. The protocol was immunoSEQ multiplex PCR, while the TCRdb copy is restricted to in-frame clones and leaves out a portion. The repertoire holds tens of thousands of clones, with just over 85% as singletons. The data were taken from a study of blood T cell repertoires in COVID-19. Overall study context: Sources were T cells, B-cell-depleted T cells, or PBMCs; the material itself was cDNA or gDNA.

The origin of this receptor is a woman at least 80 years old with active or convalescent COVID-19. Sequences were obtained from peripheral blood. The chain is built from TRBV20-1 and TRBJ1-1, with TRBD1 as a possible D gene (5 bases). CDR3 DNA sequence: TGCAGCCAGGGGAACACTGAAGCTTTCTTT. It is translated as CSQGNTEAFF.